The 5 T cell receptor beta chains in this list originate from one sample, sequenced in a study of blood T cell repertoires in COVID-19. Assay: immunoSEQ multiplex PCR; the TCRdb copy retains only in-frame clones and omits some. The table lists under 250,000 clones, 65% to 85% of them singletons, with 4% to 5.5% in the top ten. Sequencing was carried out using peripheral blood. The receptors were gathered from a man aged 50-60 years with active or convalescent COVID-19.

J is TRBJ1-2 and V is TRBV27; tentatively, D is TRBD1 (5 bases). Germline loops: CDR1 MNHEY, CDR2 SMNVEV (reference sequence). Trimming removed 5 bases at V and 2 bases at J, with 9 bases between. This CDR3 has 13 amino acids. As DNA, the CDR3 is TGTGCCAGCAGTAGACAGAACAACTATGGCTACACCTTC. Protein product: CASSRQNNYGYTF.

The V gene is TRBV11-2, the J gene TRBJ1-6; perhaps TRBD1 as D (6 bases). V lost 4 bases to trimming and J lost 7 bases, with 14 bases between them. The CDR3 extends over 15 amino acids. Germline assignment: CDR1 SGHAT and CDR2 FQNNGV. As DNA, the CDR3 is TGTGCCAGCAGCTCTAACAGGGCTCGGAATTCACCCCTCCACTTT. It specifies CASSSNRARNSPLHF.

This clone was picked up one time. This chain links TRBV5-4 with TRBJ2-2, with 9 bases fitting TRBD1. Trimming cost V 3 bases and J 5 bases; bases outside gene matches: 8. The germline V gene has CDR1 SGHNT and CDR2 YYREEE (reference sequence). The CDR3 contains 16 residues. The CDR3 DNA reads as TGTGCCAGCAGCTCAAACAGGGGGCATGGGACCGGGGAGCTGTTTTTT. Protein sequence: CASSSNRGHGTGELFF.

The rearrangement joins TRBV6-5 to TRBJ1-3; 8 positions agree with TRBD1. Germline V lookup: CDR1 MNHEY, CDR2 SVGAGI. V gave up 8 bases and J gave up 3 bases; unmatched junction bases: 6. The CDR3 runs to 14 residues. The CDR3 here is CASLLDRGGNTIYF. The CDR3 region has the DNA TGTGCCAGCCTCTTAGACAGGGGTGGAAACACCATATATTTT.

The chain uses TRBV24-1 and TRBJ1-5; 7 bases are a match to TRBD1. CDR1 and CDR2 (germline): KGHDR, SFDVKD. After removal of 6 bases from V and 1 base from J, the junction contained 2 bases not matched to a gene. The CDR3 consists of 14 residues. In DNA, the CDR3 is TGTGCCACCAGTCGACAGGGCAGCAATCAGCCCCAGCATTTT. It yields the protein CATSRQGSNQPQHF.